One TCR beta chain is described in this entry. What it binds is not known. The data stem from a study of CXCR3-negative and CXCR3-positive naive CD8 T cells. On the study more broadly: With about 1.5 +/- 0.3 million reads per library, the TRB reads numbered around 130 million in total. Study-level points and caveats: More hydrophobic TRB CDR3s were found in CXCR3-positive naive cells than in CXCR3-negative naive cells.

UMI-tagged TRB cDNA libraries were built via 5' RACE. Each CDR3 protein gets one entry in TCRdb, which reprocessed the 5' RACE reads and gives no DNA. This sample's table reports some 8,700 distinct CDR3 sequences. Researchers sorted roughly 310,000 cells of each CD8+ T cell subset in triplicate. Naive CD8+ T cells showed a CD45RO-CCR7+CD27+CD95- phenotype. The TCR originated in a human donor in good health. Some clones in this sample may be carry-over from other donors' samples. The specimen was naive CXCR3- CD8+ T cells from blood. Subset reported: CD45RO-CCR7+CD27+CD95- naive CD8+ T cells lacking CXCR3 (TNR3-).

CDR3 amino acids: CASSLGGSPDTQYF. The rearrangement joins TRBV5-4 to TRBJ2-3; the D gene TCRdb calls, TRBD2, cannot be checked with no DNA. This CDR3 has 14 residues. CDR1 SGHNT and CDR2 YYREEE come from the germline V gene (reference sequence).